This TCR beta chain was obtained from a study of CD8 T cells in ankylosing spondylitis. The study's findings and limits: Reports of some motif variants in reactive arthritis synovial fluid and blood predate this one. Matched ankylosing spondylitis synovial fluid reportedly showed significant enrichment of disease-linked clones.

The CDR3 contains 14 residues. CDR1 and CDR2 (germline): SGHTA, FQGNSA. Unmatched junction bases numbered 6, after V lost 5 bases and J lost 4 bases. This clonotype was observed many times. No antigen is known for it. For TCR beta, libraries came from quantitative 5'-RACE with molecular barcodes. TCRdb re-analysed the 5' RACE reads in MiXCR, keeping a single row per CDR3 protein. The sample shows around 210,000 distinct CDR3 sequences, approximately 7.6% of them seen only once. This chain links TRBV7-2 with TRBJ2-7; the match to TRBD1 covers 9 bases. The sequence was collected from a female donor with ankylosing spondylitis or in good health (not recorded which). The sequenced sample consisted of blood, either unsorted or a sorted T cell fraction (not recorded which). The chain's CDR3 is CASSGTGRKYEQYF. The DNA of the CDR3 is TGTGCCAGCAGCGGGACAGGGAGGAAGTACGAGCAGTACTTC.